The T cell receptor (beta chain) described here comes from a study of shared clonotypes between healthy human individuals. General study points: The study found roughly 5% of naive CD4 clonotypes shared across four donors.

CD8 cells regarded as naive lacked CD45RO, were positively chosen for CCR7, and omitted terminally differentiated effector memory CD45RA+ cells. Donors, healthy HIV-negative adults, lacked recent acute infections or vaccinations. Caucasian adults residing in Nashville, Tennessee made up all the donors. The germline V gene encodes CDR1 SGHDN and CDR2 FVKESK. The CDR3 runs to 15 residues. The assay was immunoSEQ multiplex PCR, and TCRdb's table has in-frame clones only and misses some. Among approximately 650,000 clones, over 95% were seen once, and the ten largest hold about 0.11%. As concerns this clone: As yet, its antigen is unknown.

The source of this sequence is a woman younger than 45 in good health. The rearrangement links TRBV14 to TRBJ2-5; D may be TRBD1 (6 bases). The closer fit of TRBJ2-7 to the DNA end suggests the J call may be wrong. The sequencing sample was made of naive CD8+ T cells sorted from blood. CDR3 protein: CASSPLLTGINEQYF. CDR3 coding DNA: TGTGCCAGCAGCCCCCTCCTGACAGGAATTAACGAGCAGTACTTC.